The 24 T cell receptor beta chains below come from one sample, sequenced in a study of beta chain features in type 1 diabetes. No cognate antigen is known for these TCRs. Notes on the study in general: Among all four CD4+ subsets, Type 1 diabetes patients had TCRB CDR3s that were moderately but significantly shorter.

TCRB transcripts that were expressed got sequenced, as all of the isolated RNA had been reverse transcribed. Data came from immunoSEQ multiplex PCR; TCRdb stores just in-frame clones and leaves some out. The table includes 250,000 to 300,000 clones, less than 30% detected once. Sequenced: naive CD4+ T cells from blood. The receptors shown here come from a woman aged 25 to 39 with type 1 diabetes.

The gene calls are TRBV15 and TRBJ2-2; D is unclear. The V gene's germline CDR1 is LNHNV and CDR2 YYDKDF (reference sequence). The V and J ends lost 0 bases and 8 bases respectively, with 7 bases between them. The CDR3 loop spans 13 amino acids. CDR3 in DNA: TGTGCCACCAGCAGAGATCCGTCTGGGGAGCTGTTTTTT. This encodes CATSRDPSGELFF.

This chain's CDR3 is CASRVDRGLGYGYTF. The CDR3 nucleotides are TGCGCCAGCAGGGTGGACAGGGGGCTCGGCTATGGCTACACCTTC. The chain carries TRBV23-1 and TRBJ1-2, with 11 nucleotides matching TRBD1. TRBV23-1 is placed among ORFs of uncertain function. The CDR3 runs 15 residues. Trimming at V came to 6 bases and at J to 4 bases, leaving 7 bases not matched to a gene.

This clone has only one observation. The genes are TRBV18 and TRBJ1-2, with D perhaps matching TRBD1 (6 bases). This CDR3 contains 14 residues. From germline, CDR1 is KGHSH and CDR2 LQKENI. Between the trimmed V and J ends, which lost 0 bases and 4 bases, there was a span of 9 bases. CDR3 in amino acids: CASSPPTGIYGYTF. In DNA, the CDR3 is TGTGCCAGCTCACCACCAACAGGGATCTATGGCTACACCTTC. The complete variable domain, with remaining parts taken from reference TRBV18 and TRBJ1-2, reads NAGVMQNPRHLVRRRGQEARLRCSPMKGHSHVYWYRQLPEEGLKFMVYLQKENIIDESGMPKERFSAEFPKEGPSILRIQQVVRGDSAAYFCASSPPTGIYGYTFGSGTRLTVV.

The genes are TRBV5-1 and TRBJ2-1; D ambiguous. Per germline, CDR1 SGHRS and CDR2 YFSETQ. CDR3 length equals 12 residues. Trimming took off 5 bases at V and 9 bases at J, with 12 bases between the two ends. This chain's CDR3 is CASSSLRGEQFF. The CDR3 coding sequence is TGCGCCAGCAGTAGTTTAAGAGGTGAGCAGTTCTTC.

J is TRBJ1-5 and V is TRBV4-1; the D gene is possibly TRBD1 (5 bases). Between the trimmed V and J ends, which lost 4 bases and 2 bases, there was a span of 6 bases. The germline gives CDR1 MGHRA, CDR2 YSYEKL. This CDR3 has 13 amino acids. CDR3 coding DNA: TGCGCCAGCAGCCTACAGGGCAATCAGCCCCAGCATTTT. This encodes CASSLQGNQPQHF.

This rearrangement joins TRBV7-9 to TRBJ2-7; 10 bases match TRBD2. The V gene's germline CDR1 is SEHNR and CDR2 FQNEAQ (reference sequence). The length of the CDR3 is 15 residues. V trimming: 3 bases; J trimming: 7 bases; junction bases outside the gene matches: 9. CDR3 protein: CASSFKLAGVEEQYF. The DNA of the CDR3 is TGTGCCAGCAGCTTTAAGCTAGCGGGAGTCGAGGAGCAGTACTTC.

This clone was recorded a few times. The chain is built from TRBV19 and TRBJ1-5; D is unclear. Germline assignment: CDR1 LNHDA and CDR2 SQIVND (reference sequence). The ends were cut back, 3 bases at V and 0 bases at J, with 6 bases in the middle. The CDR3 consists of 14 residues. The CDR3 loop is CASSMALSNQPQHF. In nucleotides, the CDR3 is TGTGCCAGTAGTATGGCTCTTAGCAATCAGCCCCAGCATTTT.

Here the CDR3 DNA reads TGTGCCAGCAGCAAAGGGCCAGCGGGAGTCCGGAATGAGCAGTTCTTC. Translating gives CASSKGPAGVRNEQFF. The V and J genes are TRBV21-1 and TRBJ2-1; TRBD2 reflects the table's D call only, with no check against the DNA. TRBV21-1 is shown as a pseudogene. The CDR3 runs 16 residues.

The chain is built from TRBV10-3 and TRBJ2-5; 7 bases fit TRBD1. CDR3 length: 13 amino acids. Trimming cost V 0 bases and J 5 bases; bases outside gene matches: 0. Germline CDR1 ENHRY, CDR2 SYGVKD. The CDR3 nucleotides are TGTGCCATCAGTGAGTCCAGGGGGGAGACCCAGTACTTC. Its protein is CAISESRGETQYF.

This chain joins TRBV5-1 and TRBJ2-5; tentative D call: TRBD2 (6 bases). Per germline, CDR1 SGHRS and CDR2 YFSETQ. The CDR3 is 13 residues long. V was pared by 6 bases and J by 2 bases, with 11 bases between. CDR3 coding DNA: TGCGCCAGCAACACGGAGGGGCAAGAGACCCAGTACTTC. The encoded protein is CASNTEGQETQYF.

This clone was observed a few times. This CDR3 reads CATSRESGLALDTQYF. Written as DNA, the CDR3 is TGTGCCACCAGCAGAGAGTCGGGACTAGCATTGGATACGCAGTATTTT. This chain connects TRBV15 to TRBJ2-3; 9 bases are shared with TRBD2. The germline gives CDR1 LNHNV, CDR2 YYDKDF (reference sequence). The CDR3 is 16 residues long. V shed 0 bases, J shed 6 bases, and the junction held 7 bases outside the gene matches.

The table lists this clone with a few counts. CDR3 residues: CASSSTGAGANVLTF. CDR3 DNA sequence: TGTGCCAGCAGCTCAACAGGGGCAGGGGCCAACGTCCTGACTTTC. The J gene is TRBJ2-6, the V gene TRBV5-4; 7 bases are shared with TRBD1. CDR3 length: 15 amino acids. V lost 3 bases, J lost 4 bases, and 4 bases stayed unmatched. Per the germline V gene, CDR1 is SGHNT and CDR2 is YYREEE (reference sequence).

This clone was seen a single time. The sample carries other DNA sequences with the same CDR3. The chain's CDR3 is CATSRQGQETQYF. The CDR3 region has the DNA TGTGCCACCAGCAGGCAGGGTCAAGAGACCCAGTACTTC. The rearrangement joins TRBV15 to TRBJ2-5, with D perhaps TRBD1 (5 bases). The CDR3 contains 13 residues. Germline V gives CDR1 LNHNV, CDR2 YYDKDF (reference sequence). Between the trimmed V and J ends, which lost 3 bases and 2 bases, there was a span of 7 bases.

The sample holds a few counts of this clone. The chain combines TRBV29-1 with TRBJ2-7; TRBD2 aligns across 13 bases. The CDR3 has 15 residues. After removal of 2 bases from V and 3 bases from J, the junction contained 4 bases not matched to a gene. Germline V lookup: CDR1 SQVTM, CDR2 ANQGSEA. CDR3 amino acids: CSVEFRTSGSYEQYF. Written as DNA, the CDR3 is TGCAGCGTTGAATTCCGGACTAGCGGGAGCTACGAGCAGTACTTC.

This chain uses TRBV5-1 with TRBJ2-7; 9 positions agree with TRBD2. Germline CDR1 is SGHRS and CDR2 is YFSETQ. V trimming: 4 bases; J trimming: 0 bases; junction bases outside the gene matches: 2. This CDR3 is built from 14 residues. CDR3 coding DNA: TGCGCCAGCAGCCATAGCGGGAGCTCCTACGAGCAGTACTTC. This translates into CASSHSGSSYEQYF. The whole variable domain, filled in from reference TRBV5-1 and TRBJ2-7, reads KAGVTQTPRYLIKTRGQQVTLSCSPISGHRSVSWYQQTPGQGLQFLFEYFSETQRNKGNFPGRFSGRQFSNSRSEMNVSTLELGDSALYLCASSHSGSSYEQYFGPGTRLTVT.

Worth noting for this clone: This specimen includes other DNA sequences encoding the same CDR3. This chain joins TRBV19 and TRBJ2-3; D possibly corresponds to TRBD2 (5 bases). The germline CDR1 and CDR2 sequences are LNHDA and SQIVND (reference sequence). Between the trimmed V and J ends, which lost 3 bases and 0 bases, there was a span of 7 bases. The CDR3 spans 14 residues. The DNA of the CDR3 is TGTGCCAGTAGTATTCGCGGGAGCACAGATACGCAGTATTTT. This encodes CASSIRGSTDTQYF.

V and J are TRBV6-5 and TRBJ2-3, with a tentative D call TRBD2 (6 bases). The V gene lost 6 bases and the J gene lost 0 bases, with 10 bases spanning the gap. CDR3 length: 14 residues. Germline V gives CDR1 MNHEY, CDR2 SVGAGI. In DNA form, the CDR3 reads TGTGCCAGCAGGTCCGGGACTAGCACAGATACGCAGTATTTT. Amino acid sequence: CASRSGTSTDTQYF.

The V and J genes are TRBV5-1 and TRBJ2-1; 7 bases map to TRBD2. CDR3 length equals 14 residues. With V trimmed by 0 bases and J by 9 bases, 6 bases remained unmatched. CDR1 and CDR2 (germline): SGHRS, YFSETQ. CDR3 DNA sequence: TGCGCCAGCAGCTTGGGACTAGCCCCCCCTGAGCAGTTCTTC. This encodes CASSLGLAPPEQFF. The whole variable domain, filled in from reference TRBV5-1 and TRBJ2-1, reads KAGVTQTPRYLIKTRGQQVTLSCSPISGHRSVSWYQQTPGQGLQFLFEYFSETQRNKGNFPGRFSGRQFSNSRSEMNVSTLELGDSALYLCASSLGLAPPEQFFGPGTRLTVL.

The rearrangement links TRBV14 to TRBJ2-2; the D gene is possibly TRBD2 (6 bases). Trimming removed 4 bases at V and 6 bases at J, with 15 bases between. The CDR3 covers 15 residues. Per germline, CDR1 SGHDN and CDR2 FVKESK. CDR3 nucleotide sequence: TGTGCCAGCAGCCGGGGACTCATGGGGGCCGGGGAGCTGTTTTTT. Translated: CASSRGLMGAGELFF.

This clone was seen once. The V gene is TRBV4-1, the J gene TRBJ1-3; D is undetermined. In germline, CDR1 is MGHRA, CDR2 YSYEKL. The V and J ends lost 0 bases and 6 bases respectively, with 6 bases between them. This CDR3 has 13 amino acids. DNA for the CDR3: TGCGCCAGCAGCCAAGAACAGCAAAACACCATATATTTT. Its translation is CASSQEQQNTIYF.

This clone has only a few counts. The V gene is TRBV29-1, the J gene TRBJ2-3; perhaps TRBD2 as D (5 bases). The V end lost 8 bases, the J end lost 0 bases, and 12 bases lay between the germline ends. Germline CDR1 and CDR2: SQVTM and ANQGSEA. The CDR3 covers 13 residues. CDR3 in DNA: TGCAGCTCGACTAAGCGGAGCACAGATACGCAGTATTTT. This translates into CSSTKRSTDTQYF.

V and J are TRBV11-3 and TRBJ1-1; TRBD1 matches 8 bases. Germline values: CDR1 SGHNT, CDR2 YENEEA. V shed 5 bases and J 4 bases; nucleotides not matched to a gene: 9. The CDR3 runs 15 residues. This CDR3 reads CASSPAPDRVTEAFF. The CDR3 DNA follows: TGTGCCAGCAGCCCTGCCCCGGACAGGGTCACTGAAGCTTTCTTT.

The CDR3 DNA sequence: TGTGCCAGCAGTCGGACTAGCGGGAGTCCGGATACGCAGTATTTT. Protein: CASSRTSGSPDTQYF. V and J are TRBV21-1 and TRBJ2-3; the table's D call of TRBD2 was not tested on the DNA. TRBV21-1 is a listed pseudogene. The CDR3 totals 15 residues.

J is TRBJ2-2 and V is TRBV7-9; 10 bases are shared with TRBD1. The CDR3 covers 16 residues. Germline V lookup: CDR1 SEHNR, CDR2 FQNEAQ (reference sequence). Trimming cost V 6 bases and J 4 bases; bases outside gene matches: 8. The CDR3: CASSSPGQGTTGELFF. For the CDR3, the DNA is TGTGCCAGCAGTTCTCCGGGACAGGGGACCACCGGGGAGCTGTTTTTT. Together with reference TRBV7-9 and TRBJ2-2, the CDR3 gives the full variable domain: DTGVSQNPRHKITKRGQNVTFRCDPISEHNRLYWYRQTLGQGPEFLTYFQNEAQLEKSRLLSDRFSAERPKGSFSTLEIQRTEQGDSAMYLCASSSPGQGTTGELFFGEGSRLTVL.